A single sample is the source of the 14 T cell receptor beta chains below, sequenced in a study of blood T cells in healthy people across ages. With a J-beta primer mix and a sample-barcoded 5' primer, a second PCR ran roughly 6 to 11 cycles. Via MiXCR, TCRdb re-called the 5' RACE reads, giving one row per CDR3 protein. The repertoire holds 1.5 million to 2 million distinct CDR3 sequences, roughly 28% seen once, with 6.5% to 8.5% in the top ten. Specimen: blood. The origin of the receptors is a woman aged 25 to 45 in good health.

In regard to this clonotype: This may be a read error, as it is one base from a much larger clone. V usage is TRBV6-2 or TRBV6-3 and J usage is TRBJ2-1, with a weak D call TRBD1 (6 bases). The CDR3 runs to 15 residues. Looked up from germline, CDR1 is MNHEY and CDR2 is SVGEGT. The CDR3 here is CASRIGGQSYDEQFF. For the CDR3, the DNA is TGTGCCAGCAGAATAGGGGGACAATCCTACGATGAGCAGTTCTTC.

Concerning this clonotype: Just one base apart from a much larger clone, this may be a read error. The genes are TRBV12-3 or TRBV12-4 and TRBJ2-7; D is perhaps TRBD1 (6 bases). The CDR3 totals 14 residues. The V gene lost 6 bases and the J gene lost 3 bases, with 15 bases spanning the gap. The CDR3 loop reads CASSRRGNRYEQYF. The CDR3 DNA reads TGTGCCAGCAGCCGAAGGGGGAATCGCTACGAGCAGTACTTC.

In regard to this clonotype: A junction end diverges from the germline sequence, so it may reflect a read error. The V call is TRBV28, the J call TRBJ2-5, with 7 bases identical to TRBD2. The CDR3 covers 17 residues. Germline V gene sequence: CDR1 MDHEN, CDR2 SYDVKM. Written as DNA, the CDR3 is TGTGCCAGCAGTTTGAGTATCGGACTAGGGTCATGGGAGACCCGGTACTTC. It is translated as CASSLSIGLGSWETRYF.

V gene TRBV7-6 combines with J gene TRBJ2-7; D is unresolved. The length of the CDR3 is 15 residues. The V end lost 0 bases, the J end lost 6 bases, and 15 bases lay between the germline ends. Germline loops: CDR1 SGHVS, CDR2 FNYEAQ. The DNA for the CDR3 is TGTGCCAGCAGCTTAGCGATAGGGATAGGCAGCGAGCAGTACTTC. Amino acid sequence: CASSLAIGIGSEQYF.

There are many counts of this clonotype. One end of the junction does not line up with germline, which may come from a read error. V gene TRBV28 combines with J gene TRBJ1-2, with D possibly matching TRBD1 (6 bases). Germline V gene data show CDR1 as MDHEN and CDR2 as SYDVKM. This CDR3 comprises 14 residues. For the CDR3, the DNA is TGTGCCAGCAGTTCCGGGACATCTCTTCATGGCTGCACCTTC. This translates into CASSSGTSLHGCTF.

This clonotype has ten or more counts. This chain uses TRBV25-1 with TRBJ1-5; no definite D call. CDR3 length: 13 residues. CDR1 is MGHDK and CDR2 is SYGVNS in the germline V gene. The V gene lost 3 bases and the J gene lost 7 bases, with 10 bases spanning the gap. In nucleotides, the CDR3 is TGTGCCAGCAGTGAGGCGGGTGGCCAGCCCCAGCATTTT. Translation gives CASSEAGGQPQHF.

This clonotype was detected a few times. This chain connects TRBV6-6 to TRBJ2-7; D is perhaps TRBD2 (5 bases). Deletions cut 6 bases from V and 0 bases from J, with 15 bases between. CDR1 is MNHNY, CDR2 SVGAGI, per germline (reference sequence). The CDR3 runs to 15 residues. Written as DNA, the CDR3 is TGTGCCAGCAGAGCCGGCGGGCGTAACTCCTACGAGCAGTACTTC. Encoded protein: CASRAGGRNSYEQYF.

This clonotype occurred many times. The V gene is TRBV9, the J gene TRBJ1-6; D is uncertain. V dropped 7 bases and J dropped 7 bases, with 9 bases sitting between them. This CDR3 is built from 12 residues. Germline V gene data show CDR1 as SGDLS and CDR2 as YYNGEE. In nucleotides, the CDR3 is TGTGCCAGCGGTCGCCAGAATTCACCCCTCCACTTT. Its protein product is CASGRQNSPLHF.

Concerning this clonotype itself: This may stem from a read error, because a much larger clone lies one nucleotide away. V and J are TRBV9 and TRBJ2-7; the D gene could be TRBD1 or TRBD2 (5 bases each). V shed 2 bases and J shed 12 bases, with 24 bases lying between them. Germline CDR1 reads SGDLS; CDR2 reads YYNGEE. This CDR3 contains 15 residues. DNA of the CDR3: TGTGCCAGCAGCGTTGACAGCGGCTTTGAGGAGACCCGGTACTTC. It translates to CASSVDSGFEETRYF.

This clonotype was recorded a few times. The gene calls are TRBV30 and TRBJ2-5; unclear D gene. V gave up 3 bases and J gave up 5 bases, with 7 bases separating them. Germline V gives CDR1 GTSNPN, CDR2 SVGIG (reference sequence). The CDR3 runs to 11 residues. The CDR3 here is CAWRADETQYF. The CDR3 bases are TGTGCCTGGAGGGCAGATGAGACCCAGTACTTC.

This clonotype was counted many times. The chain links TRBV7-3 to TRBJ2-5; no clear D gene. Germline V CDR1 and CDR2: SGHTA, FQGTGA. There are 14 residues in the CDR3. Trimming took 5 bases from V and 4 from J, leaving 14 bases between them. In DNA form, the CDR3 reads TGTGCCAGCAGCCCGACTGTGGAAACAGAGACCCAGTACTTC. This gives the protein CASSPTVETETQYF. Full variable domain (remainder filled in from reference TRBV7-3 and TRBJ2-5): GAGVSQTPSNKVTEKGKYVELRCDPISGHTALYWYRQSLGQGPEFLIYFQGTGAADDSGLPNDRFFAVRPEGSVSTLKIQRTERGDSAVYLCASSPTVETETQYFGPGTRLLVL.

CDR3 coding DNA: TGTGCCATCATGGGGACTAGCGGGGCCTCTGGGGCCAACGTCCTGACTTTC. It codes for CAIMGTSGASGANVLTF. This chain uses TRBV10-3 with TRBJ2-6; 13 nucleotides match TRBD2. V lost 7 bases to trimming and J lost 0 bases; unmatched junction nucleotides: 3. The CDR3 is 17 residues long. CDR1 and CDR2 from the germline V gene are ENHRY and SYGVKD.

Of note for this clonotype: Relative to the germline gene, one junction end is altered; a read error may explain this. The rearrangement uses TRBV12-3 or TRBV12-4 and TRBJ1-2, with a weak D call TRBD1 (5 bases). The CDR3 covers 14 residues. CDR3 sequence (DNA): TGTGCCGGCAGTCAGACGGGGGTTAACTATGGCTACACCTTC. Translated, it gives CAGSQTGVNYGYTF.

J is TRBJ2-3 and V is TRBV30; a weak D match, TRBD2 (6 bases). V lost 2 bases to trimming and J lost 2 bases, with 20 bases between them. The length of the CDR3 is 17 residues. From germline, CDR1 is GTSNPN and CDR2 SVGIG (reference sequence). The chain's CDR3 is CAWSLRAQRRDTDTQYF. The CDR3 DNA reads as TGTGCCTGGAGTTTAAGGGCCCAAAGGAGGGACACAGATACGCAGTATTTT.